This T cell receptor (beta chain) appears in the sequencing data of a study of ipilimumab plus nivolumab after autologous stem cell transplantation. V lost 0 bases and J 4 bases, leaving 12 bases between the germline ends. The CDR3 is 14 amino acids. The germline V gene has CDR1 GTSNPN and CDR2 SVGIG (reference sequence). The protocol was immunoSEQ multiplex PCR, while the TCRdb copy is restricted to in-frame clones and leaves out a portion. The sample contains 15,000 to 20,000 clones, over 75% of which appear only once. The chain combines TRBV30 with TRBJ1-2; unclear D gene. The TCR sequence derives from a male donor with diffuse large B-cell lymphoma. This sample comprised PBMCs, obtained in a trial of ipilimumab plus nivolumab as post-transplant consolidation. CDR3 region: CAWSVWQQPYGYTF. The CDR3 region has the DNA TGTGCCTGGAGTGTCTGGCAGCAACCCTATGGCTACACCTTC. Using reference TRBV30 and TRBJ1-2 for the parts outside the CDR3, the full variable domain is SQTIHQWPATLVQPVGSPLSLECTVEGTSNPNLYWYRQAAGRGLQLLFYSVGIGQISSEVPQNLSASRPQDRQFILSSKKLLLSDSGFYLCAWSVWQQPYGYTFGSGTRLTVV.